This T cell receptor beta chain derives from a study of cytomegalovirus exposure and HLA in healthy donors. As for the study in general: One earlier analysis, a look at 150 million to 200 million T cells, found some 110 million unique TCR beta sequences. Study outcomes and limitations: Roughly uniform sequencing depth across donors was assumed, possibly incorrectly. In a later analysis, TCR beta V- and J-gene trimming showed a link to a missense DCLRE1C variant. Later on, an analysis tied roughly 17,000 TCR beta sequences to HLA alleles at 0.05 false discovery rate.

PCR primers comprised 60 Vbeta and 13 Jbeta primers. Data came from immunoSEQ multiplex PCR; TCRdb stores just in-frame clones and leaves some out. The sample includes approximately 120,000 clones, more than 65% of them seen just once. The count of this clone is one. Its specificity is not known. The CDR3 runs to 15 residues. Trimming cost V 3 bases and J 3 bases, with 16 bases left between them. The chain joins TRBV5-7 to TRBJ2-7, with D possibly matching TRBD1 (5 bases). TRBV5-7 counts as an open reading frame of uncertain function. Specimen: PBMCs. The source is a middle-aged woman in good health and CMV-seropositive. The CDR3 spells CASSSGRRQLYEQYF. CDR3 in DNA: TGTGCCAGCAGCTCGGGCAGGAGACAGCTCTACGAGCAGTACTTC.